Sequencing of this TCR beta chain was carried out in a study of shared clonotypes between healthy human individuals. From germline, CDR1 is LNHDA and CDR2 SQIVND (reference sequence). The CDR3 covers 14 residues. Germline trimming cut 6 bases from V and 6 bases from J; bases unmatched to any gene: 8. Samples left unsorted employed around 95 million PBMCs for genomic DNA. In the authors' workflow: ImmunoSEQ gave junction-only sequences without quality scores, so filtering differed. Profiling relied on immunoSEQ multiplex PCR, and the TCRdb table lists in-frame clones only, not all of them. For V, J and clone size, that table is used; D and trimming come from the DNA. This table has fewer than 550,000 clones, about 79% appearing once.

The sequence came from a woman aged 35 to 49 in good health. Some clones in this sample may be carry-over from other donors' samples. This rearrangement joins TRBV19 to TRBJ1-5; 7 nucleotides line up with TRBD1. Sequences were obtained from PBMCs. In nucleotides, the CDR3 is TGTGCCAGTAGCGATCGACAGGGTGGTCAGCCCCAGCATTTT. It is translated as CASSDRQGGQPQHF.